One T cell receptor beta chain is described in this entry. Other DNA sequences in the sample encode the same CDR3. Produced via immunoSEQ multiplex PCR; TCRdb's table is partial and in-frame only. Of some 2,500,000 clones in the sample, under 95% are singletons; the top ten hold around 0.38%. This sample was included in a study of shared clonotypes between healthy human individuals. The CDR3 has 14 amino acids. V gave up 5 bases and J gave up 4 bases; unmatched junction bases: 7. CDR1 is SGHRS and CDR2 is YFSETQ in the germline V gene. The receptor's source is a man between 18 and 29 years old in good health. Some clones in this sample may be carry-over from other donors' samples. This chain uses TRBV5-1 with TRBJ1-1, with TRBD1 identical over 8 bases. The specimen was naive CD4+ T cells from PBMCs. The subset denotes: CD45RA+ positively selected. The CDR3 protein is CASSVTGGGTEAFF. The CDR3 DNA is TGCGCCAGCAGTGTTACAGGGGGTGGCACTGAAGCTTTCTTT.